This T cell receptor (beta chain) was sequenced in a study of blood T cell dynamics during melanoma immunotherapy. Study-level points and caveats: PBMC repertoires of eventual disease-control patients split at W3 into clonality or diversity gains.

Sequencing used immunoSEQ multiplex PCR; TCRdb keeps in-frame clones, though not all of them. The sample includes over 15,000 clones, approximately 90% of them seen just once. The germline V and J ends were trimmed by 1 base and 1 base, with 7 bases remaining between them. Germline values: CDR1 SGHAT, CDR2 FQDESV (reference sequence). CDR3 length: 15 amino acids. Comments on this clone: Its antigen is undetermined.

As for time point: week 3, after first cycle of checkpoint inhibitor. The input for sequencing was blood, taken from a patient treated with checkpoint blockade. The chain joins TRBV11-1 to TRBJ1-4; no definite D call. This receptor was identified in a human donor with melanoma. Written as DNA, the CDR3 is TGTGCCAGCAGCTTAGGAGCGGGAACTAATGAAAAACTGTTTTTT. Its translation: CASSLGAGTNEKLFF.